This T cell receptor beta chain came from a study of cytomegalovirus exposure and HLA in healthy donors. Points from the study as a whole: Previous analysis showed most TCR beta V segments were productive about 90% or about 30% of the time. High specificity and sensitivity for cytomegalovirus status were reported for the classifier. The study recorded 150 to 200 TCR beta chains that were cytomegalovirus-associated. The study assumed roughly uniform donor sequencing depth for presence/absence analyses.

To note about this clone: Its antigen is currently unknown.

Primers included in the PCR were 60 Vbeta and 13 Jbeta primers. Profiled with immunoSEQ multiplex PCR; TCRdb holds only in-frame clones, not every one. Among over 150,000 clones listed, about 88% were seen once. This clonotype was sampled from a girl younger than two in good health and CMV-seronegative. The sample taken for sequencing was PBMCs.

The CDR3 coding sequence is TGTGCCAGCAGCCCGACATCGGACAGCATGAACACTGAAGCTTTCTTT. This translates into CASSPTSDSMNTEAFF. The rearrangement uses TRBV7-9 and TRBJ1-1; D may be TRBD1 (6 bases). The CDR3 length is 16 residues. Germline V gene lookup returns CDR1 SEHNR and CDR2 FQNEAQ (reference sequence). With 5 bases removed from V and 0 bases from J, the gap between germline ends came to 16 bases. Based on the CDR3 plus reference TRBV7-9 and TRBJ1-1, the full variable domain is DTGVSQNPRHKITKRGQNVTFRCDPISEHNRLYWYRQTLGQGPEFLTYFQNEAQLEKSRLLSDRFSAERPKGSFSTLEIQRTEQGDSAMYLCASSPTSDSMNTEAFFGQGTRLTVV.